This TCR beta chain was retrieved from a study of T-cell memory formation after mild COVID-19. With constant-segment primers, 5'RACE yielded cDNA libraries of TCR alpha and TCR beta that carried sample barcodes and UMIs. TCRdb re-derived calls from the 5' RACE reads in MiXCR, one entry per CDR3 protein. The data hold 350,000 to 450,000 distinct CDR3 sequences, with 25% to 30% observed a single time. Germline CDR1 KGHDR, CDR2 SFDVKD. CDR3 length: 14 residues. V was pared by 1 base and J by 3 bases, with 8 bases between. In the case of this clonotype: The antigen is not known.

Overall study findings and caveats: CD4+ contracting clones lay mainly in CM and EM, CD8+ ones in EMRA. Confirmation of SARS-CoV-2 specificity was lacking for second-wave clones peaking day 37.

The clonotype was recovered from an adult woman who had mild COVID-19 (a few samples of this study predate the infection). Cell type and time point are not known. Sequenced: PBMCs or a T cell subset sorted from them (not recorded which). V usage is TRBV24-1 and J usage is TRBJ1-2; D is possibly TRBD1 (5 bases). The CDR3: CATSDFGRDYGYTF. The DNA of the CDR3 is TGTGCCACCAGTGATTTCGGCAGGGACTATGGCTACACCTTC.